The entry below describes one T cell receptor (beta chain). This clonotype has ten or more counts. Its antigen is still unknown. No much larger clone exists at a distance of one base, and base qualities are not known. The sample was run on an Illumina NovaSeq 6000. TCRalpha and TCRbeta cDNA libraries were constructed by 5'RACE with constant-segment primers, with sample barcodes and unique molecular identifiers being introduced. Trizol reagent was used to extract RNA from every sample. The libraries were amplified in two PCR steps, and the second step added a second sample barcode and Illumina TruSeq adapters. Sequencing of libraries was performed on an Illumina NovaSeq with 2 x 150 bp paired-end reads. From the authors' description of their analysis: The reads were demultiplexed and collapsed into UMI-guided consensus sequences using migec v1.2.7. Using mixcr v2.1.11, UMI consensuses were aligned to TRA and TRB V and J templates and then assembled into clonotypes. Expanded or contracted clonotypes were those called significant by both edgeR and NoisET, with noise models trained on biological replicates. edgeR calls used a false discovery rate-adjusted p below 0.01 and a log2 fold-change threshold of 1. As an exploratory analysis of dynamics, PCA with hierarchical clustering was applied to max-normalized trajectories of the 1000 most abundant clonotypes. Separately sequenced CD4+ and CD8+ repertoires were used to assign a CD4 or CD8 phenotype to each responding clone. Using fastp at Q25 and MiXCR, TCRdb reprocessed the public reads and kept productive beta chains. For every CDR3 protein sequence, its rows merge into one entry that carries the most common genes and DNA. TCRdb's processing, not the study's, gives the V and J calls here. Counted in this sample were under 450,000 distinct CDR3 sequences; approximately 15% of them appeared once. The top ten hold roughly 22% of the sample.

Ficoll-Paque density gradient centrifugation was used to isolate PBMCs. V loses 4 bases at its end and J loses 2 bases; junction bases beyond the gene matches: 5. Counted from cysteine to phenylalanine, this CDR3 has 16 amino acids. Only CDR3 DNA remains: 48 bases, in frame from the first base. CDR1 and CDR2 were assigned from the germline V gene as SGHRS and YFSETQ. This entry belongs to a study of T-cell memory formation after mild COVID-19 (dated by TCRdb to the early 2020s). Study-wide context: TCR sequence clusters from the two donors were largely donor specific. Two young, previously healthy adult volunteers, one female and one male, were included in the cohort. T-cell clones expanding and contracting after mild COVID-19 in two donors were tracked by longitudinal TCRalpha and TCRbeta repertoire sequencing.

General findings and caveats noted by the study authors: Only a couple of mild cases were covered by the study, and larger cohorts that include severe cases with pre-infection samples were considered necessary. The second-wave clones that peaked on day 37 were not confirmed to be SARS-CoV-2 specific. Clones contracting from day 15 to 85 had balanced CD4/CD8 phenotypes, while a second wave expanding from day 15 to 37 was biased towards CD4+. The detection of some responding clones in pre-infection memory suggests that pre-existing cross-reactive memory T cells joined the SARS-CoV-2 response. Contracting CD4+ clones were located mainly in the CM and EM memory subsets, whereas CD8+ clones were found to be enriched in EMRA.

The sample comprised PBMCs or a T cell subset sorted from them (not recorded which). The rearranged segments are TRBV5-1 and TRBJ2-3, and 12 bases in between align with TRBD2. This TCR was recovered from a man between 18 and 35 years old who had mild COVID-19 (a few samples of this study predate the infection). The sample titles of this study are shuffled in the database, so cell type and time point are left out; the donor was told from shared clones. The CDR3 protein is CASSLGTSGSTDTQYF. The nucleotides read TGCGCCAGCAGCCTTGGGACTAGCGGGTCCACAGATACGCAGTATTTT.